The 25 T cell receptor beta chains below all came from one sample that was sequenced in a study of OX40 agonist ivuxolimab in advanced cancers. Libraries were prepared by immunoSEQ multiplex PCR; TCRdb keeps only in-frame clonotypes and omits some of them. The sample consists of roughly 90,000 clones, approximately 85% of them appearing once. Here the sequenced sample was CD4+ or CD8+ T cells sorted from blood, taken in a trial of the OX40 agonist ivuxolimab. The source is an adult with an advanced solid tumor such as melanoma, head and neck, liver or kidney cancer.

This chain links TRBV15 with TRBJ1-1; unclear D gene. V gave up 6 bases and J gave up 2 bases, with 13 bases separating them. Germline V gene sequence: CDR1 LNHNV, CDR2 YYDKDF (reference sequence). This CDR3 is built from 14 residues. CDR3 bases: TGTGCCACCAGGACTAGCGGACCTAACACTGAAGCTTTCTTT. This gives the protein CATRTSGPNTEAFF. Together with reference TRBV15 and TRBJ1-1, the CDR3 gives the full variable domain: DAMVIQNPRYQVTQFGKPVTLSCSQTLNHNVMYWYQQKSSQAPKLLFHYYDKDFNNEADTPDNFQSRRPNTSFCFLDIRSPGLGDTAMYLCATRTSGPNTEAFFGQGTRLTVV.

This chain uses TRBV4-1 with TRBJ1-4, with D unclear. This CDR3 is 15 amino acids long. The germline gives CDR1 MGHRA, CDR2 YSYEKL. The V end lost 2 bases, the J end lost 3 bases, and 10 bases lay between the germline ends. This CDR3 reads CASSQLGRSNEKLFF. As DNA, the CDR3 is TGCGCCAGCAGCCAATTAGGACGGTCTAATGAAAAACTGTTTTTT.

This clone was seen only once. The V and J genes are TRBV7-6 and TRBJ1-2; tentative D call: TRBD1 (5 bases). Per germline, CDR1 SGHVS and CDR2 FNYEAQ. The CDR3 has 14 amino acids. Trimming shortened V by 4 bases and J by 7 bases, and 16 bases separated the two germline ends. CDR3 loop: CASSSTQRGSGYTF. CDR3 DNA sequence: TGTGCCAGCAGCTCAACCCAGAGGGGCTCTGGCTACACCTTC. Filled out from reference TRBV7-6 and TRBJ1-2, the complete variable domain reads GAGVSQSPRYKVTKRGQDVALRCDPISGHVSLYWYRQALGQGPEFLTYFNYEAQQDKSGLPNDRFSAERPEGSISTLTIQRTEQRDSAMYRCASSSTQRGSGYTFGSGTRLTVV.

V gene TRBV9 combines with J gene TRBJ2-3; D may correspond to TRBD1 or TRBD2 (6 bases each). V was trimmed by 0 bases and J by 0 bases, leaving 11 bases between them. From germline, CDR1 is SGDLS and CDR2 YYNGEE. The CDR3 loop spans 16 amino acids. The CDR3 spells CASSVEGGRSTDTQYF. DNA for the CDR3: TGTGCCAGCAGCGTAGAGGGGGGCCGAAGCACAGATACGCAGTATTTT.

J is TRBJ2-1 and V is TRBV27; 10 positions agree with TRBD1. In germline, CDR1 is MNHEY, CDR2 SMNVEV (reference sequence). Trimming took 6 bases from V and 1 from J; bases not matched to a gene: 6. The CDR3 has 16 amino acids. Written as DNA, the CDR3 is TGTGCCAGCAGCCGACAGGGGGCTAAATCCTACAATGAGCAGTTCTTC. This translates into CASSRQGAKSYNEQFF.

V is TRBV28 and J is TRBJ2-7; D possibly uses TRBD1 or TRBD2 (5 bases each). The CDR3 consists of 15 residues. The germline V gene has CDR1 MDHEN and CDR2 SYDVKM. The ends were cut back, 3 bases at V and 2 bases at J, with 14 bases in the middle. CDR3 in DNA: TGTGCCAGCAGTTTTAGGTGGGGACCAGCCTACGAGCAGTACTTC. It is translated as CASSFRWGPAYEQYF.

A single count supports this clone. The chain has TRBV6-6 and TRBJ2-1; 10 nucleotides align to TRBD1. This CDR3 spans 14 amino acids. V gave up 5 bases and J gave up 14 bases; unmatched junction bases: 12. In germline, CDR1 is MNHNY, CDR2 SVGAGI (reference sequence). Here the CDR3 DNA reads TGTGCCAGCAGTGGGACAGGGGTCGGGAGATTTGAGTTCTTC. Amino acid sequence: CASSGTGVGRFEFF.

This clone was recorded a few times. The rearrangement links TRBV19 to TRBJ2-2, with 9 bases lining up with TRBD1. The CDR3 is 18 amino acids. The ends lost 6 bases at V and 7 bases at J; junction bases unmatched: 18. The V gene's germline CDR1 is LNHDA and CDR2 SQIVND (reference sequence). CDR3 protein: CASSRTPGTGLGSGELFF. The DNA for the CDR3 is TGTGCCAGTAGCCGAACCCCCGGGACAGGGCTGGGGAGCGGGGAGCTGTTTTTT.

The V call is TRBV28, the J call TRBJ1-1, with unresolved D. The CDR3 loop spans 13 amino acids. From germline, CDR1 is MDHEN and CDR2 SYDVKM. With 2 bases removed from V and 7 bases from J, the gap between germline ends came to 11 bases. This chain's CDR3 is CASSLMGWSEAFF. In nucleotides, the CDR3 is TGTGCCAGCAGTTTAATGGGGTGGAGTGAAGCTTTCTTT. Looking up the rest from reference TRBV28 and TRBJ1-1 gives the full variable domain: DVKVTQSSRYLVKRTGEKVFLECVQDMDHENMFWYRQDPGLGLRLIYFSYDVKMKEKGDIPEGYSVSREKKERFSLILESASTNQTSMYLCASSLMGWSEAFFGQGTRLTVV.

This chain joins TRBV5-1 and TRBJ1-4, with D perhaps matching TRBD1 (5 bases). Germline CDR1 and CDR2: SGHRS and YFSETQ. Trimming pared 1 base from V and 0 bases from J, leaving 10 bases between. CDR3 size: 16 residues. The CDR3 region is CASSLTGGATNEKLFF. The CDR3 DNA reads as TGCGCCAGCAGCTTGACAGGCGGAGCAACTAATGAAAAACTGTTTTTT.

The rearrangement joins TRBV6-5 to TRBJ2-2; 9 bases align to TRBD1. With V trimmed by 6 bases and J by 4 bases, 6 bases remained unmatched. CDR1 and CDR2 from the germline V gene are MNHEY and SVGAGI. The CDR3 sequence is 15 residues long. The CDR3 DNA reads TGTGCCAGCAGATTACAGGGGGCAGGCACCGGGGAGCTGTTTTTT. It translates to CASRLQGAGTGELFF.

This chain uses TRBV9 with TRBJ2-2, with TRBD2 identical over 12 bases. The CDR3 loop spans 16 amino acids. The germline gives CDR1 SGDLS, CDR2 YYNGEE. The V and J ends lost 0 bases and 6 bases, in that order; junction bases with no gene match: 3. This CDR3 is CASSVVPSGRAGELFF. In nucleotides, the CDR3 is TGTGCCAGCAGCGTAGTCCCTAGCGGGAGGGCCGGGGAGCTGTTTTTT.

The chain links TRBV2 to TRBJ1-1; no definite D call. CDR3 length: 13 amino acids. The V gene lost 9 bases and the J gene lost 0 bases, with 11 bases spanning the gap. Germline V gives CDR1 SNHLY, CDR2 FYNNEI. The CDR3 loop reads CARATEMNTEAFF. CDR3 nucleotides: TGTGCCAGGGCAACAGAAATGAACACTGAAGCTTTCTTT.

With regard to this clone: An end of the junction does not agree with germline; a read error may underlie this. The same CDR3 also results from other DNA sequences found in this sample. The chain employs TRBV28 and TRBJ2-7, with D possibly being TRBD1 or TRBD2 (5 bases each). Germline V gene data show CDR1 as MDHEN and CDR2 as SYDVKM. The CDR3 covers 13 residues. This CDR3 is CASTPDLLGEQYF. The CDR3, as DNA: TGTGCCAGCACCCCCGACTTGTTGGGGGAGCAGTATTTC.

The gene calls are TRBV21-1 and TRBJ1-6; TRBD1, the table's D call, was not compared with the DNA. TRBV21-1 has pseudogene status. The CDR3 consists of 16 residues. CDR3 sequence (DNA): TGTGCCAGCAGCCCGAATTCGGACAGGAAGAATTCACCCCTCCACTTT. Translation gives CASSPNSDRKNSPLHF.

V is TRBV7-2 and J is TRBJ1-1; D gene ambiguous. The germline V gene has CDR1 SGHTA and CDR2 FQGNSA. The CDR3 consists of 13 residues. V was cut by 3 bases and J by 5 bases, with 10 bases left in between. Here the CDR3 DNA reads TGTGCCAGCAGCTTGCGGCGTGGGACTGAAGCTTTCTTT. This sequence encodes CASSLRRGTEAFF.

The gene calls are TRBV11-2 and TRBJ1-1; possibly TRBD1 for D (6 bases). Trimming took 2 bases from V and 5 from J, leaving 9 bases between them. The CDR3 contains 13 residues. Germline V gives CDR1 SGHAT, CDR2 FQNNGV. The CDR3 DNA follows: TGTGCCAGCAGCTTACCGGGGGCGACTGAAGCTTTCTTT. Protein: CASSLPGATEAFF. Full variable domain (remainder filled in from reference TRBV11-2 and TRBJ1-1): EAGVAQSPRYKIIEKRQSVAFWCNPISGHATLYWYQQILGQGPKLLIQFQNNGVVDDSQLPKDRFSAERLKGVDSTLKIQPAKLEDSAVYLCASSLPGATEAFFGQGTRLTVV.

V usage is TRBV30 and J usage is TRBJ1-2; 7 bases agree with TRBD1. The CDR3 runs 13 residues. Per the germline V gene, CDR1 is GTSNPN and CDR2 is SVGIG (reference sequence). Germline trimming cut 0 bases from V and 4 bases from J; bases unmatched to any gene: 2. For the CDR3, the DNA is TGTGCCTGGAGTGTAGGGGGCGGCTATGGCTACACCTTC. This codes for CAWSVGGGYGYTF.

The rearrangement uses TRBV7-8 and TRBJ1-2; no firm D call. CDR1 is SGHVS, CDR2 FQNEAQ, per germline. Trimming removed 5 bases at V and 3 bases at J, with 16 bases between. CDR3 length equals 15 residues. The CDR3 region is CASSLRSRGDYGYTF. In nucleotides, the CDR3 is TGTGCCAGCAGCCTCAGGAGCAGAGGTGACTATGGCTACACCTTC.

The rearrangement uses TRBV30 and TRBJ1-4, with TRBD1 identical over 9 bases. After removal of 3 bases from V and 4 bases from J, the junction contained 6 bases not matched to a gene. The CDR3 extends over 15 amino acids. In germline, CDR1 is GTSNPN, CDR2 SVGIG (reference sequence). The CDR3, as DNA: TGTGCCTGGAGCGCAGGACAGGGGATTAATGAAAAACTGTTTTTT. This translates into CAWSAGQGINEKLFF.

V and J are TRBV4-2 and TRBJ2-1; 8 bases are a match to TRBD2. The ends lost 3 bases at V and 5 bases at J; junction bases unmatched: 12. The CDR3 has 17 amino acids. CDR1 is LGHNA and CDR2 is YNFKEQ in the germline V gene. For the CDR3, the DNA is TGTGCCAGCAGCCATAATCCGGGCCGGGAGGGCGACAATGAGCAGTTCTTC. Translation gives CASSHNPGREGDNEQFF.

This chain joins TRBV18 and TRBJ2-7, with 10 bases fitting TRBD1. Looked up from germline, CDR1 is KGHSH and CDR2 is LQKENI. CDR3 length equals 16 residues. With 5 bases clipped from V and 6 bases from J, the junction kept 13 bases outside the gene matches. The CDR3: CASSLGVGTGALEQYF. DNA for the CDR3: TGTGCCAGCTCATTGGGCGTAGGGACAGGGGCTCTCGAGCAGTACTTC.

The sample holds a few counts of this clone. The chain joins TRBV2 to TRBJ1-1, with D hard to call. Germline-derived CDR1 and CDR2 are SNHLY and FYNNEI. The V and J ends lost 8 bases and 1 base respectively, with 14 bases between them. The CDR3 sequence is 14 residues long. CDR3 sequence (DNA): TGTGCCAGCTCGCAGTCCTCCCAGAACACTGAAGCTTTCTTT. It yields the protein CASSQSSQNTEAFF.

The genes are TRBV7-9 and TRBJ1-3; D might be TRBD1 (5 bases). This CDR3 comprises 15 residues. Trimming stripped 5 bases from V and 1 base from J, with 12 bases between. Germline V gene sequence: CDR1 SEHNR, CDR2 FQNEAQ (reference sequence). In DNA, the CDR3 is TGTGCCAGCAGCCCCCTGGGGGGGTCTGGAAACACCATATATTTT. This translates into CASSPLGGSGNTIYF. Filled out from reference TRBV7-9 and TRBJ1-3, the complete variable domain reads DTGVSQNPRHKITKRGQNVTFRCDPISEHNRLYWYRQTLGQGPEFLTYFQNEAQLEKSRLLSDRFSAERPKGSFSTLEIQRTEQGDSAMYLCASSPLGGSGNTIYFGEGSWLTVV.

This rearrangement joins TRBV6-4 to TRBJ2-2, with a possible D match to TRBD2 (7 bases). Germline assignment: CDR1 MRHNA and CDR2 SNTAGT. Trimming stripped 8 bases from V and 4 bases from J, with 14 bases between. CDR3 length: 14 amino acids. CDR3 nucleotides: TGTGCCAGCCAGCGGGACATCACCACCGGGGAGCTGTTTTTT. This encodes CASQRDITTGELFF.